These 4 T cell receptor beta chains share one sample of origin, sequenced in a study of CD4+ T cells in melanoma. Assay used: immunoSEQ multiplex PCR; TCRdb lists only in-frame clones, some missing. The repertoire includes approximately 15,000 clones, around four fifths of them detected once, and 5% to 7.5% sits in the top ten. The sample comprised cells from a culture (not recorded whether cultured in vitro). The receptors were gathered from a human donor with melanoma.

V usage is TRBV6-4 and J usage is TRBJ2-1, with 13 bases identical to TRBD2. V lost 4 bases and J lost 10; bases outside the gene matches: 7. CDR3 length: 15 residues. From germline, CDR1 is MRHNA and CDR2 SNTAGT. Written as DNA, the CDR3 is TGTGCCAGCAGTGGGACTAGCGGGGGTATTGGAGAGCAGTTCTTC. The encoded protein is CASSGTSGGIGEQFF.

V usage is TRBV18 and J usage is TRBJ1-5; 8 positions agree with TRBD1. V dropped 4 bases and J dropped 2; count of bases not matched to a gene: 4. The germline gives CDR1 KGHSH, CDR2 LQKENI. The CDR3 extends over 15 amino acids. CDR3 sequence (DNA): TGTGCCAGCTCACTCGACAGGGGACGCAATCAGCCCCAGCATTTT. Its translation: CASSLDRGRNQPQHF.

This clone was seen once. The chain combines TRBV5-5 with TRBJ1-4, with D uncertain. CDR3 size: 14 residues. Germline lookup yields CDR1 SGHKS and CDR2 YYEKEE (reference sequence). The V end was cut by 1 base, the J end by 0 bases, with 4 bases between. DNA for the CDR3: TGTGCCAGCAGCTTGCGTGCAACTAATGAAAAACTGTTTTTT. Translated, it gives CASSLRATNEKLFF.

This clone was observed once. This rearrangement joins TRBV29-1 to TRBJ2-5, with TRBD2 matching over 12 bases. The CDR3 is 13 residues long. The trim removed 4 bases at V and 4 bases at J, leaving 1 base unmatched. Germline CDR1 and CDR2: SQVTM and ANQGSEA. The CDR3 region is CSVGGLAGETQYF. The CDR3, as DNA: TGCAGCGTTGGGGGACTAGCGGGAGAGACCCAGTACTTC.